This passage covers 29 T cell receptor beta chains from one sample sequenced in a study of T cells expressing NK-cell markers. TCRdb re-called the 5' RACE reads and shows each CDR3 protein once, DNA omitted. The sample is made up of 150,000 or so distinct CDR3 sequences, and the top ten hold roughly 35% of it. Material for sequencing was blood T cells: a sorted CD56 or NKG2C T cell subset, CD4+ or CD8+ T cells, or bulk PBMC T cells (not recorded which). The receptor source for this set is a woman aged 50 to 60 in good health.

Here the CDR3 reads CASSHPGSNEQFF. This rearrangement joins TRBV4-1 to TRBJ2-1; lacking DNA, the TRBD1 call made by TCRdb goes unchecked. The CDR3 sequence is 13 residues long. CDR1 MGHRA and CDR2 YSYEKL come from the germline V gene.

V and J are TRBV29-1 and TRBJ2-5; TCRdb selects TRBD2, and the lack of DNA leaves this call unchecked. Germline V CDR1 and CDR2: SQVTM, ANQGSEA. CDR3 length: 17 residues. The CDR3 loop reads CSLKAAERDGTWETQYF.

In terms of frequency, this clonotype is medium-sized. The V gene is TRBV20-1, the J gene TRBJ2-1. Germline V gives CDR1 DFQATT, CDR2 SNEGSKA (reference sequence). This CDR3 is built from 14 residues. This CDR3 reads CSARDVYFVDEQFF.

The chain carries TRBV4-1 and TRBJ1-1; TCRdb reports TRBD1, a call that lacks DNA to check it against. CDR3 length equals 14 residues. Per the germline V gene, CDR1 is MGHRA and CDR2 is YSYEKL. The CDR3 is CASSSLRGGTEAFF.

CDR3 residues: CASSLEGSYNEQFF. V and J are TRBV11-2 and TRBJ2-1. There are 14 residues in the CDR3. Germline lookup yields CDR1 SGHAT and CDR2 FQNNGV.

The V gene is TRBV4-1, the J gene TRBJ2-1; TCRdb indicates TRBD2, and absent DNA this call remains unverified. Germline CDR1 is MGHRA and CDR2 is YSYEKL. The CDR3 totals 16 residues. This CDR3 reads CASSVAGGPSLNEQFF.

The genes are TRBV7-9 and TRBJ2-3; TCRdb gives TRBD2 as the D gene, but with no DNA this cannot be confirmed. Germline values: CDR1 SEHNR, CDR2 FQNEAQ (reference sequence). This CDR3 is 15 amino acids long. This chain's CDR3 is CASSLTTVQVDTQYF.

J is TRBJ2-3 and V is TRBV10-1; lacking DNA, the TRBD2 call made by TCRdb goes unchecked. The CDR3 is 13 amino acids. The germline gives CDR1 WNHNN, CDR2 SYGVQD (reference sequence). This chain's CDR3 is CASCAGVGDTQYF.

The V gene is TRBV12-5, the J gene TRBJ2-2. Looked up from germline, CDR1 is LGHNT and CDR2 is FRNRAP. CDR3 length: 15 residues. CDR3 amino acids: CASGLVGSMPGELFF.

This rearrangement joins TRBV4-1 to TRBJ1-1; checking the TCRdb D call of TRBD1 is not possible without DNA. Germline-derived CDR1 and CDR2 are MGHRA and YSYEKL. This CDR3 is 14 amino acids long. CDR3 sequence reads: CASNAGMGNTEAFF.

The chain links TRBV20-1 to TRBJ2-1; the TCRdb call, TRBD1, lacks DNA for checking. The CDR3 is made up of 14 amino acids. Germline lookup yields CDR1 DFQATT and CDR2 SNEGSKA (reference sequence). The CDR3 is CSARGAGVANEQFF.

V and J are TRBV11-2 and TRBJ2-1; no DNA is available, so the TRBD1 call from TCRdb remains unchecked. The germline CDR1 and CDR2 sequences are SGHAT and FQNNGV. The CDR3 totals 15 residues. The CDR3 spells CASSMRVSLVNEQFF.

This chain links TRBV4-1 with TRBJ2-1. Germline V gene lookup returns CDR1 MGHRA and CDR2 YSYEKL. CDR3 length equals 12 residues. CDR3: CASSQRRSEQFF.

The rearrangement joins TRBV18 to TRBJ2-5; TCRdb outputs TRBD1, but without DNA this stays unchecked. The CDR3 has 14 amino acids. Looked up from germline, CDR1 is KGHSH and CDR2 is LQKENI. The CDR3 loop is CASSRKGQGKTQYF.

The CDR3 loop is CASSLGGSVSYEQYF. The chain links TRBV11-2 to TRBJ2-7. CDR1 SGHAT and CDR2 FQNNGV come from the germline V gene. This CDR3 has 15 residues.

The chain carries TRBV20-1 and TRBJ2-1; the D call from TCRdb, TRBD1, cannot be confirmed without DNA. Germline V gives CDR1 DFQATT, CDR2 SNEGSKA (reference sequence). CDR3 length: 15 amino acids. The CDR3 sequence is CSAAGTGGTYNEQFF.

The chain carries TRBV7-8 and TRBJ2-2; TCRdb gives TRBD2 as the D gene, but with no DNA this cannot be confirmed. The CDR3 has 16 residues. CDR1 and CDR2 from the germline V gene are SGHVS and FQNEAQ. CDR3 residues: CASSPRGTSGRGELFF.

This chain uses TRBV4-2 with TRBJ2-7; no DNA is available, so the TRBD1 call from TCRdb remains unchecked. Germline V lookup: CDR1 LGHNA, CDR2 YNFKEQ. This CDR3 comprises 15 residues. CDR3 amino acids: CASSQRDQEGYEQYF.

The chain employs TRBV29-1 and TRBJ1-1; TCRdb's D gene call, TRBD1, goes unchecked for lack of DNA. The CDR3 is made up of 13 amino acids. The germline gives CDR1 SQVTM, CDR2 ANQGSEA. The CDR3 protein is CSVLGGSNTEAFF. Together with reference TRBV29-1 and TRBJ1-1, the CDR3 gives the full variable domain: SAVISQKPSRDICQRGTSLTIQCQVDSQVTMMFWYRQQPGQSLTLIATANQGSEATYESGFVIDKFPISRPNLTFSTLTVSNMSPEDSSIYLCSVLGGSNTEAFFGQGTRLTVV.

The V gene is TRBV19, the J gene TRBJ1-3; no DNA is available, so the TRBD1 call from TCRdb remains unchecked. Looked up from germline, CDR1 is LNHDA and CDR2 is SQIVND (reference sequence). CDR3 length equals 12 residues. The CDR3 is CASSGQLPSIYF. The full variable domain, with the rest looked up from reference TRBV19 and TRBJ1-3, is DGGITQSPKYLFRKEGQNVTLSCEQNLNHDAMYWYRQDPGQGLRLIYYSQIVNDFQKGDIAEGYSVSREKKESFPLTVTSAQKNPTAFYLCASSGQLPSIYFGEGSWLTVV.

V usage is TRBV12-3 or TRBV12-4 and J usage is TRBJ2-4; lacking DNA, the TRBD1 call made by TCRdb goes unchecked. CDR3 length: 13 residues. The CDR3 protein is CASSSGTANIQYF.

The CDR3 region is CASSQRDYRVEQFF. The chain has TRBV4-1 and TRBJ2-1; TCRdb's D gene call, TRBD2, goes unchecked for lack of DNA. Germline CDR1 reads MGHRA; CDR2 reads YSYEKL. CDR3 length equals 14 residues.

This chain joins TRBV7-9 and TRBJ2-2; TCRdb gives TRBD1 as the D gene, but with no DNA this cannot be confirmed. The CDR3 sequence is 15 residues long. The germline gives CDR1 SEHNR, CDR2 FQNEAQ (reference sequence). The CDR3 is CASSIRSQGTGELFF.

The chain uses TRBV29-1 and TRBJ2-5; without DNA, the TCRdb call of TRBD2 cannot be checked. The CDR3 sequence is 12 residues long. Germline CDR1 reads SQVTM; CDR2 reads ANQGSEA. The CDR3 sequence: CSVVIGGETQYF.

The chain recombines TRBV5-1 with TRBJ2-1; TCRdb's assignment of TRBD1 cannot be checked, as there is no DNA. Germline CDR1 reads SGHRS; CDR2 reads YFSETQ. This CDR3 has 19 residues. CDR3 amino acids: CASSLGQGWTSALGDEQFF. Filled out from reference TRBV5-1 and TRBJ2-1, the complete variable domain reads KAGVTQTPRYLIKTRGQQVTLSCSPISGHRSVSWYQQTPGQGLQFLFEYFSETQRNKGNFPGRFSGRQFSNSRSEMNVSTLELGDSALYLCASSLGQGWTSALGDEQFFGPGTRLTVL.

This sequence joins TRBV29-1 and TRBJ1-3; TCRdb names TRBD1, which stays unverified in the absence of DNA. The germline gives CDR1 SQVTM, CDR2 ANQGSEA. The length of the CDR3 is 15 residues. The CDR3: CSVEGDPDSGNTIYF.

The CDR3 sequence: CASSFAGSEQYF. The V gene is TRBV11-2, the J gene TRBJ2-7. The length of the CDR3 is 12 residues. Germline lookup yields CDR1 SGHAT and CDR2 FQNNGV.

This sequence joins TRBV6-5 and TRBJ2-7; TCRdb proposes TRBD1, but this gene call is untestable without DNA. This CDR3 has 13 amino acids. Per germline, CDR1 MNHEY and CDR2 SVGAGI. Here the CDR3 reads CASSPGSESEQYF.

This CDR3 reads CASSQSPGLGKNIQYF. The chain employs TRBV14 and TRBJ2-4; the TCRdb call, TRBD1, lacks DNA for checking. The CDR3 sequence is 16 residues long. Germline CDR1 and CDR2: SGHDN and FVKESK.